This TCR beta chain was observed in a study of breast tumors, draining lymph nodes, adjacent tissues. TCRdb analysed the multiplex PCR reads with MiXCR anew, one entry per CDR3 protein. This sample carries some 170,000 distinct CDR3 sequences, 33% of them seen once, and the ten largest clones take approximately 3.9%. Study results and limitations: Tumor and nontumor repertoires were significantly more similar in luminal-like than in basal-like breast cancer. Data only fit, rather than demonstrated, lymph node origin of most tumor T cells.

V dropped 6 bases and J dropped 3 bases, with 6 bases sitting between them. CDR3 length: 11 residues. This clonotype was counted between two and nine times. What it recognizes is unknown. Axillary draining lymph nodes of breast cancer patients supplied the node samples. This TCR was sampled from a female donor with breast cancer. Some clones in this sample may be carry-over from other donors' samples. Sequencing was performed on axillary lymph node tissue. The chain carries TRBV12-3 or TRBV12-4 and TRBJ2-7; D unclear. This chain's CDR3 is CASSRFYEQYF. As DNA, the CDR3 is TGTGCCAGCAGCCGATTCTACGAGCAGTACTTC.